The rows below give T cell receptor beta chains drawn from one sample of a study of CD4+ T cells in melanoma. Clones were read by immunoSEQ multiplex PCR, and TCRdb kept only the in-frame ones, dropping some. Of more than 12,000 clones in the sample, 50% to 75% are singletons; the top ten hold 11% to 15%. Specimen: cells from a culture (not recorded whether cultured in vitro). The receptors derive from a human donor with melanoma. Both conserved end residues are part of each CDR3. A D gene is named only where the DNA matches it firmly. Clone size, where shown, is once, few, many, or a class for clones that have expanded.

clone_size | j_call | v_call | d_call | cdr3_nt | cdr3_aa
- | TRBJ1-5 | TRBV5-6 | - | TGTGCCAGCAGCTTGGGGGGGGAGGGGTGGAATCAGCCCCAGCATTTT | CASSLGGEGWNQPQHF
- | TRBJ2-7 | TRBV11-2 | TRBD1 | TGTGCCAGCACCTGGACAGGGACCTACGAGCAGTACTTC | CASTWTGTYEQYF
- | TRBJ1-1 | TRBV30 | TRBD1 | TGTGCCTGGAGGGACAGGGCCCGGATGAACACTGAAGCTTTCTTT | CAWRDRARMNTEAFF
- | TRBJ2-7 | TRBV5-1 | TRBD1 | TGCGCCAGCACTGGGGACAGGAGGCCCTACGAGCAGTACTTC | CASTGDRRPYEQYF
- | TRBJ1-4 | TRBV27 | TRBD1 | TGTGCCAGCAGTTTAAACAGGGACAGGGGGGATGTACGAGATGAAAAACTGTTTTTT | CASSLNRDRGDVRDEKLFF
- | TRBJ2-3 | TRBV5-4 | TRBD2 | TGTGCCAGCAGTTTGACTAGCGGGTTAGCGGATACGCAGTATTTT | CASSLTSGLADTQYF
medium-sized | TRBJ2-4 | TRBV10-3 | TRBD1 | TGTGCCATCAGTGAGCCGAGGACAGGGGGGAAGATTCAGTACTTC | CAISEPRTGGKIQYF
few | TRBJ2-3 | TRBV4-1 | - | TGCGCCAGCAGCGAAGTGGGCACAGGATCAGGTACGCAGTATTTT | CASSEVGTGSGTQYF
- | TRBJ2-1 | TRBV5-5 | TRBD2 | TGTGCCAGCAGCCCTAGGGTTACAGCGGGAAGCTCCTACAATGAGCAGTTCTTC | CASSPRVTAGSSYNEQFF
- | TRBJ1-5 | TRBV5-6 | - | TGTGCCAGCAGCTTGGCCGGTATTCCTAATCAGCCCCAGCATTTT | CASSLAGIPNQPQHF
- | TRBJ1-5 | TRBV5-6 | TRBD1 | TGTGCCAGCAGCACAAGGGACAGGGGTTATAATCAGCCCCAGCATTTT | CASSTRDRGYNQPQHF
- | TRBJ2-3 | TRBV10-2 | - | TGCGCCAGCAGGGGATACCGGGGGTCCGGGGCAGGCACAGATACGCAGTATTTT | CASRGYRGSGAGTDTQYF
- | TRBJ1-2 | TRBV6-5 | - | TGTGCCAGCAGTTACGAGCGGGGGGGCGGCTACACCTTC | CASSYERGGGYTF
- | TRBJ2-1 | TRBV6-1 | - | TGTGCCAGCAGTGGTGGTTACAATGAGCAGTTCTTC | CASSGGYNEQFF
- | TRBJ2-5 | TRBV5-1 | TRBD2 | TGCGCCAGCAGCTTTTCTCCGGGGGGCCAAGAGACCCAGTACTTC | CASSFSPGGQETQYF
- | TRBJ2-4 | TRBV12-5 | - | TGTGCTAGTGGTTTGGTAGTCGGGAGATTTGGGAACATTCAGTACTTC | CASGLVVGRFGNIQYF
few | TRBJ2-2 | TRBV27 | - | TGTGCCAGCAGTTTAGACCTTTACACCGGGGAGCTGTTTTTT | CASSLDLYTGELFF
- | TRBJ2-3 | TRBV11-1 | TRBD1 | TGTGCCAGCAGCAGGGGGCCTGGCACAGATACGCAGTATTTT | CASSRGPGTDTQYF
- | TRBJ1-5 | TRBV7-8 | TRBD1 | TGTGCCAGCAGCTTAGCGGCTGGACAGGGGGGGGGAACGAGCAATCAGCCCCAGCATTTT | CASSLAAGQGGGTSNQPQHF
- | TRBJ1-5 | TRBV19 | - | TGTGCCAGTAGTATAAAGGGGAGCAGCAATCAGCCCCAGCATTTT | CASSIKGSSNQPQHF
few | TRBJ2-5 | TRBV5-1 | TRBD1 | TGCGCCAGCAGGGACAGGGCTGGGGAGACCCAGTACTTC | CASRDRAGETQYF
- | TRBJ1-5 | TRBV28 | TRBD1 | TGTGCCAGCAGTTTATTAGGACAGGGGGAAAATCAGCCCCAGCATTTT | CASSLLGQGENQPQHF
- | TRBJ1-3 | TRBV5-5 | - | TGTGCCAGCAGCTTGGCCTTTGTAGGGGGCTCTGGAAACACCATATATTTT | CASSLAFVGGSGNTIYF
- | TRBJ2-7 | TRBV6-5 | - | TGTGCCAGCAGTCCGGGACTGGGGAACTACGAGCAGTACTTC | CASSPGLGNYEQYF
- | TRBJ2-3 | TRBV11-2 | TRBD2 | TGTGCCAGCAGCTCCGGGACTAGCGAAACAGATACGCAGTATTTT | CASSSGTSETDTQYF
few | TRBJ1-6 | TRBV27 | - | TGTGCCAGCAGTTTATTCGTGGGCTCACCCCTCCACTTT | CASSLFVGSPLHF
- | TRBJ2-5 | TRBV27 | TRBD1 | TGTGCCAGCAGTCCTGGACAGGGGAGGACCCAGTACTTC | CASSPGQGRTQYF
few | TRBJ1-5 | TRBV5-8 | TRBD1 | TGTGCCAGCAGTCAACCCTTTACAGGGGAGAACAATCAGCCCCAGCATTTT | CASSQPFTGENNQPQHF
- | TRBJ1-2 | TRBV5-1 | - | TGCGCCAGCAGCTTGGGGGACGACTATGGCTACACCTTC | CASSLGDDYGYTF
- | TRBJ1-1 | TRBV7-9 | - | TGTGCCAGCGGCCCGATAGACGCTGAAGCTTTCTTT | CASGPIDAEAFF
- | TRBJ2-3 | TRBV18 | TRBD1 | TGTGCCAGCTCACCGACAGGGGTAGGAGATACGCAGTATTTT | CASSPTGVGDTQYF
- | TRBJ2-3 | TRBV6-4 | TRBD2 | TGTGCCAGCAGAACGACTAGCGGGGGGCCAGATACGCAGTATTTT | CASRTTSGGPDTQYF
few | TRBJ1-5 | TRBV5-4 | - | TGTGCCAGCAGCTTGGATTGGGGCCAGCCCCAGCATTTT | CASSLDWGQPQHF
- | TRBJ1-2 | TRBV6-6 | - | TGTGCCAGCAGTTACGGCGCAGGCGGATTCTATGGCTACACCTTC | CASSYGAGGFYGYTF
- | TRBJ1-4 | TRBV18 | - | TGTGCCAGCTCACCGGGATTGGGCGCAACTAATGAAAAACTGTTTTTT | CASSPGLGATNEKLFF
few | TRBJ2-7 | TRBV4-2 | - | TGTGCCAGCAGCCCAGGGTACTACGAGCAGTACTTC | CASSPGYYEQYF
- | TRBJ2-1 | TRBV30 | - | TGTGCCTGGACAAGGGGGAGGATCCGTGGCGATGAGCAGTTCTTC | CAWTRGRIRGDEQFF
- | TRBJ2-7 | TRBV5-1 | - | TGCGCCAGCAGCTCGCAGGGGAGTTACGAGCAGTACTTC | CASSSQGSYEQYF
- | TRBJ2-3 | TRBV5-1 | - | TGCGCCAGCAGCATCGACACGTCCACAGATACGCAGTATTTT | CASSIDTSTDTQYF
- | TRBJ1-5 | TRBV19 | - | TGTGCCAGTAGCCCGTACATAGGTAGCAATCAGCCCCAGCATTTT | CASSPYIGSNQPQHF
- | TRBJ2-3 | TRBV5-1 | TRBD2 | TGCGCCAGCAGCCGGGGGACTAGCGCGGCAGATACGCAGTATTTT | CASSRGTSAADTQYF
few | TRBJ1-1 | TRBV7-9 | - | TGTGCCAGCAGCCCTCACAGGGAAACTGAAGCTTTCTTT | CASSPHRETEAFF
few | TRBJ1-1 | TRBV2 | - | TGTGCCAGCAGTGGCGTCCAGGGACTGAACACTGAAGCTTTCTTT | CASSGVQGLNTEAFF
few | TRBJ1-1 | TRBV27 | - | TGTGCCAGCAGTTTCAGGGCGGGGAACACTGAAGCTTTCTTT | CASSFRAGNTEAFF
- | TRBJ1-3 | TRBV25-1 | - | TGTGCCAGCAGTGAAACAATGGGCACTGGAAACACCATATATTTT | CASSETMGTGNTIYF
few | TRBJ2-7 | TRBV6-1 | - | TGTGCCAGCAGTGAAAAGGGGGGAACCTACGAGCAGTACTTC | CASSEKGGTYEQYF
- | TRBJ1-1 | TRBV5-1 | - | TGCGCCAGCAGCTTGGCAGTTCGGAGCAGAGCCACTGAAGCTTTCTTT | CASSLAVRSRATEAFF
- | TRBJ1-1 | TRBV28 | TRBD1 | TGTGCCAGCAGTTTATGGGGGGACAGGACAATGAACACTGAAGCTTTCTTT | CASSLWGDRTMNTEAFF